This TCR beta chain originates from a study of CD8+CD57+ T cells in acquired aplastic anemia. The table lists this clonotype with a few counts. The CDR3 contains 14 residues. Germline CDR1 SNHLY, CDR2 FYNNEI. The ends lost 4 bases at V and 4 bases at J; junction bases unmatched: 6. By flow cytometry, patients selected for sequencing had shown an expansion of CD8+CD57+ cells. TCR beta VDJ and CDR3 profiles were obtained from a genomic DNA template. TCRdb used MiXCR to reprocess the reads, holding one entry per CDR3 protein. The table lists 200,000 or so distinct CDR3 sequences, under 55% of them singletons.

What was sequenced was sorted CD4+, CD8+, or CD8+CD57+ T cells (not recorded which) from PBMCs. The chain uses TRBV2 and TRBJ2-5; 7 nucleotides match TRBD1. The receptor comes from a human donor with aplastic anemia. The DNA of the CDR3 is TGTGCCAGCAGTGCTCAGGGGGTCCGAGAGACCCAGTACTTC. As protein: CASSAQGVRETQYF.